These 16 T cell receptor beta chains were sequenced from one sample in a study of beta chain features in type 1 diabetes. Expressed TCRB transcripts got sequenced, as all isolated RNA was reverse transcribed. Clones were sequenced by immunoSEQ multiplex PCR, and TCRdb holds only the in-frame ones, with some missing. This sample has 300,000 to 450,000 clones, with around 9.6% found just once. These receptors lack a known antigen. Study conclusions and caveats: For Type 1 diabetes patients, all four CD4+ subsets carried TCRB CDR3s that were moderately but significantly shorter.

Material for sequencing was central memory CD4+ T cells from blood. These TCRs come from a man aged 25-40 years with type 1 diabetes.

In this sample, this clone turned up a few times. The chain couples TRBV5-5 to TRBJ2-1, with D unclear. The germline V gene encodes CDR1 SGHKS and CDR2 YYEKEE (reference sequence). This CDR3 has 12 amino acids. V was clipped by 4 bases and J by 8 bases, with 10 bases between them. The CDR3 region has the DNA TGTGCCAGCAGCCAAGAGGTACATGAGCAGTTCTTC. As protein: CASSQEVHEQFF.

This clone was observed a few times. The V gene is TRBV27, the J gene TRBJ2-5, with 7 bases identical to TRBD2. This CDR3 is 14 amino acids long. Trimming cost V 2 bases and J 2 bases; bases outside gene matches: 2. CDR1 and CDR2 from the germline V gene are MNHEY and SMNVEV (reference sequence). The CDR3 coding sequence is TGTGCCAGCAGTTTAAGGCGGGAGCAAGAGACCCAGTACTTC. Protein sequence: CASSLRREQETQYF.

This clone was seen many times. The chain's CDR3 is CSVTTGIGRLAKNIQYF. CDR3 nucleotides: TGCAGCGTGACGACCGGGATAGGGCGGCTAGCCAAAAACATTCAGTACTTC. The rearrangement links TRBV29-1 to TRBJ2-4; weak D call: TRBD2 (5 bases). CDR1 SQVTM and CDR2 ANQGSEA come from the germline V gene. Trimming shortened V by 6 bases and J by 0 bases, and 21 bases separated the two germline ends. This CDR3 has 17 amino acids.

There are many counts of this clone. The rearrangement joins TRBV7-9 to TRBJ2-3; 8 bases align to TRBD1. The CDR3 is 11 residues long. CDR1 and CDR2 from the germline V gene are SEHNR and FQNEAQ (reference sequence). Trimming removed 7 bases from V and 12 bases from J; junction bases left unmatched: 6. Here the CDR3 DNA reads TGTGCCAGCACCAGACAGGGGACCCAGTATTTT. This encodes CASTRQGTQYF.

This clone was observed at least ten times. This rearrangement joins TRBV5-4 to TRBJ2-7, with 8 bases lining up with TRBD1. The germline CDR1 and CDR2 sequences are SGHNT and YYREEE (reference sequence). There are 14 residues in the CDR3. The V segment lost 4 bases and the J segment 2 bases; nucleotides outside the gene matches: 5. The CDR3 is CASSPGTGPYEQYF. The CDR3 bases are TGTGCCAGCAGCCCGGGGACAGGTCCCTACGAGCAGTACTTC.

CDR3 DNA sequence: TGTGCCAGCAGCCAATATCCGGGACAGGGTCTCAGGCCCCAGCATTTT. Protein: CASSQYPGQGLRPQHF. The rearrangement uses TRBV4-2 and TRBJ1-5; 9 bases align to TRBD1. The CDR3 extends over 16 amino acids. J gave up 9 bases and V 2 bases, and 11 bases lay outside the gene matches. Germline V lookup: CDR1 LGHNA, CDR2 YNFKEQ.

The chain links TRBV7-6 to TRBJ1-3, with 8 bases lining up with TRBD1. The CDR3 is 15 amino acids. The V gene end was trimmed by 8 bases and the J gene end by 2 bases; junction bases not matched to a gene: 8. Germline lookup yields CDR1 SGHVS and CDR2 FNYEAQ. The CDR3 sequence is CASGREDRAGNTIYF. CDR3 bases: TGTGCCAGCGGCAGGGAGGACAGGGCTGGAAACACCATATATTTT.

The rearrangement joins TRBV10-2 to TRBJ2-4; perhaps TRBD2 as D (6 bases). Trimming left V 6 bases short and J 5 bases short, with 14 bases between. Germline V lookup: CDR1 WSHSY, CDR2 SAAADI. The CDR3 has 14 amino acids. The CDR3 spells CASRSSGGENIQYF. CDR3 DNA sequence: TGCGCCAGCAGGAGTAGCGGAGGGGAAAACATTCAGTACTTC.

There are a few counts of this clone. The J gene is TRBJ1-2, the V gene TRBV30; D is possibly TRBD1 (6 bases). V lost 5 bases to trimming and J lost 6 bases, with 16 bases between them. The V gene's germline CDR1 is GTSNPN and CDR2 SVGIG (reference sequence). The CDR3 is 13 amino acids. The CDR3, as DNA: TGTGCCTGGGCGTCACAGGGCGGGAATGGCTACACCTTC. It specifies CAWASQGGNGYTF.

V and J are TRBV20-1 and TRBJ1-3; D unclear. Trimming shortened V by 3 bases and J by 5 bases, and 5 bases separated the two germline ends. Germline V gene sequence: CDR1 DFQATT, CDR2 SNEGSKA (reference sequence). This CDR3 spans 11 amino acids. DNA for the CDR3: TGCAGTGCTAGGGGTCGAAACACCATATATTTT. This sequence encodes CSARGRNTIYF.

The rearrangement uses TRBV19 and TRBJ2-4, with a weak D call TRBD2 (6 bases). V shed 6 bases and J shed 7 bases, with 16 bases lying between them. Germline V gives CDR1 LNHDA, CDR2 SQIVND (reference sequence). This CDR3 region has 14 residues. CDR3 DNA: TGTGCCAGTAGGCACCGGGACTCATTGAACATTCAGTACTTC. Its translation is CASRHRDSLNIQYF.

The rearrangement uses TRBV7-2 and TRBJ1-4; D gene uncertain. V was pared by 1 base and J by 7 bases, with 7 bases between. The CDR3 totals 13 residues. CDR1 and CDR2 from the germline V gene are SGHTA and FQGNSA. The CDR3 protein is CASSLGTLEKLFF. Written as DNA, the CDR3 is TGTGCCAGCAGCTTAGGAACCCTTGAAAAACTGTTTTTT.

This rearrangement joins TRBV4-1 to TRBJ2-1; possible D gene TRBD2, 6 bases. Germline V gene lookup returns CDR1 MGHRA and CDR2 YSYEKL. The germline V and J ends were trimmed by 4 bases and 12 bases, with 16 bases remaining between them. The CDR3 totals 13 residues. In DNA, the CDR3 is TGCGCCAGCAGCCTAATGGGGGTAGCGGCGCAGTTCTTC. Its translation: CASSLMGVAAQFF.

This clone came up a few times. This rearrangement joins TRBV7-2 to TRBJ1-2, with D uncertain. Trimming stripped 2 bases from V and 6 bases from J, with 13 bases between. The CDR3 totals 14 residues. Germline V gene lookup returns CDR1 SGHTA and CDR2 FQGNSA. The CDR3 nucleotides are TGTGCCAGCAGCTTAACTGGTCTAGCCCATGGCTACACCTTC. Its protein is CASSLTGLAHGYTF. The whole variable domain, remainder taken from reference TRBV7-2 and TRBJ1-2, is GAGVSQSPSNKVTEKGKDVELRCDPISGHTALYWYRQSLGQGLEFLIYFQGNSAPDKSGLPSDRFSAERTGGSVSTLTIQRTQQEDSAVYLCASSLTGLAHGYTFGSGTRLTVV.

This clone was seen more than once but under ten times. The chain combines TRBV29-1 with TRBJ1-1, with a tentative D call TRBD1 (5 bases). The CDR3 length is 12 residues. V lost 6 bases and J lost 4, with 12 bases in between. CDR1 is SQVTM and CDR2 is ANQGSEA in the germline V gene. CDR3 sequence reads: CSVGTGGTEAFF. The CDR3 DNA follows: TGCAGCGTCGGGACCGGAGGCACTGAAGCTTTCTTT.

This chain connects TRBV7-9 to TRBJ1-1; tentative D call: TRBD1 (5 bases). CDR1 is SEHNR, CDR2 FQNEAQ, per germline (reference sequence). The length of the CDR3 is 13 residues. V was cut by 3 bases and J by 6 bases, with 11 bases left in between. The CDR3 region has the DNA TGTGCCAGCAGCTTGTATCAGGGACCTGAAGCTTTCTTT. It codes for CASSLYQGPEAFF.